A selection of T cell receptor beta chains follows, all from one sample in a study of hypomethylating agent response in myelodysplastic syndrome. Data came from immunoSEQ multiplex PCR; TCRdb stores just in-frame clones and leaves some out. In the table there are some 6,200 clones, 80% to 90% of which are singletons. Sequenced here: bone marrow, sampled before or after starting hypomethylating agent treatment for myelodysplastic syndrome (not recorded which). The receptors shown here come from a human donor with myelodysplastic syndrome. The CDR3 runs from the conserved cysteine through the conserved F or W. The D gene is left open where the match is weak. Size is omitted from some rows. Given values are once, few, many or a class for expanded clones.

J: TRBJ2-3
D: -
length: 17
V: TRBV5-8
size: -
CDR3: CASSLFWAGGFADTQYF
DNA: TGTGCCAGCAGCTTGTTTTGGGCCGGGGGCTTCGCAGATACGCAGTATTTT

J: TRBJ1-1
D: TRBD1
length: 17
V: TRBV10-2
size: -
CDR3: CASSEPPGQGARTEAFF
DNA: TGCGCCAGCAGTGAGCCTCCGGGACAGGGGGCGCGCACTGAAGCTTTCTTT

J: TRBJ2-3
D: -
length: 15
V: TRBV27
size: -
CDR3: CASSLYPRSADTQYF
DNA: TGTGCCAGCAGTTTATATCCGAGGAGCGCAGATACGCAGTATTTT

J: TRBJ1-6
D: -
length: 14
V: TRBV9
size: few
CDR3: CASSTENRNSPLHF
DNA: TGTGCCAGCAGCACCGAAAACAGGAATTCACCCCTCCACTTT

J: TRBJ1-1
D: -
length: 14
V: TRBV5-4
size: -
CDR3: CASSLGQVNTEAFF
DNA: TGTGCCAGCAGCTTGGGCCAGGTGAACACTGAAGCTTTCTTT

J: TRBJ2-7
D: TRBD1
length: 15
V: TRBV6-1
size: -
CDR3: CASSDGTGGFSEQYF
DNA: TGTGCCAGCAGTGACGGGACAGGGGGATTCAGCGAGCAGTACTTC

J: TRBJ1-5
D: -
length: 14
V: TRBV18
size: -
CDR3: CASSDLQGKQPQHF
DNA: TGTGCCAGCTCCGACTTACAGGGTAAACAGCCCCAGCATTTT

J: TRBJ2-3
D: -
length: 13
V: TRBV7-9
size: once
CDR3: CASSLEYTDTQYF
DNA: TGTGCCAGCAGCTTAGAATACACAGATACGCAGTATTTT

J: TRBJ2-3
D: -
length: 11
V: TRBV6-1
size: -
CDR3: CASSVAGTQYF
DNA: TGTGCCAGCAGTGTAGCTGGTACGCAGTATTTT

J: TRBJ2-5
D: -
length: 12
V: TRBV13
size: once
CDR3: CASSFPEETQYF
DNA: TGTGCCAGCAGCTTCCCCGAAGAGACCCAGTACTTC

J: TRBJ2-1
D: -
length: 12
V: TRBV9
size: -
CDR3: CASNTALSEQFF
DNA: TGTGCCAGCAACACCGCCCTAAGTGAGCAGTTCTTC

J: TRBJ1-2
D: TRBD1
length: 15
V: TRBV27
size: -
CDR3: CASSVSGTALYGYTF
DNA: TGTGCCAGCAGTGTCTCCGGGACAGCCCTCTATGGCTACACCTTC

J: TRBJ2-1
D: TRBD2
length: 16
V: TRBV19
size: -
CDR3: CASQTLVTSGRGEQFF
DNA: TGTGCCAGCCAAACTCTGGTTACTAGCGGGAGAGGTGAGCAGTTCTTC

J: TRBJ2-5
D: TRBD1
length: 15
V: TRBV2
size: -
CDR3: CASRWTGGGQETQYF
DNA: TGTGCCAGCAGGTGGACAGGGGGCGGCCAAGAGACCCAGTACTTC

J: TRBJ1-2
D: -
length: 12
V: TRBV18
size: -
CDR3: CASSPGQQGTFF
DNA: TGTGCCAGCTCACCGGGCCAGCAAGGGACTTTCTTC

J: TRBJ2-5
D: -
length: 12
V: TRBV18
size: -
CDR3: CASSLATETQYF
DNA: TGTGCCAGCTCACTAGCCACGGAGACCCAGTACTTC

J: TRBJ2-1
D: TRBD1
length: 14
V: TRBV6-1
size: -
CDR3: CASSEVFGTGVSFF
DNA: TGTGCCAGCAGTGAAGTTTTCGGCACAGGGGTGAGTTTCTTC

J: TRBJ2-6
D: -
length: 18
V: TRBV29-1
size: -
CDR3: CSVEWVADRSSGANVLTF
DNA: TGCAGCGTTGAATGGGTGGCGGACAGAAGCTCTGGGGCCAACGTCCTGACTTTC

J: TRBJ2-2
D: -
length: 12
V: TRBV25-1
size: few
CDR3: CASSPRAGELFF
DNA: TGTGCCAGCAGCCCCCGTGCCGGGGAGCTGTTTTTT

J: TRBJ2-1
D: TRBD2
length: 18
V: TRBV11-2
size: -
CDR3: CASSLVMVASGLGNEQFF
DNA: TGTGCCAGCAGCTTAGTCATGGTGGCTAGCGGATTGGGCAATGAGCAGTTCTTC

J: TRBJ2-5
D: -
length: 13
V: TRBV7-3
size: -
CDR3: CASSLTREKTQYF
DNA: TGTGCCAGCAGCTTAACAAGAGAGAAGACCCAGTACTTC

J: TRBJ1-2
D: -
length: 14
V: TRBV11-2
size: -
CDR3: CASSQQPGELGYTF
DNA: TGTGCCAGCAGCCAACAGCCTGGGGAGCTTGGCTACACCTTC

J: TRBJ2-7
D: TRBD2
length: 15
V: TRBV19
size: -
CDR3: CATGGGVDASYEQYF
DNA: TGTGCCACTGGCGGGGGTGTTGACGCCTCCTACGAGCAGTACTTC

J: TRBJ1-2
D: TRBD1
length: 14
V: TRBV9
size: few
CDR3: CASTTGVLTYGYTF
DNA: TGTGCCAGCACCACAGGGGTCCTAACCTATGGCTACACCTTC

J: TRBJ1-6
D: -
length: 16
V: TRBV5-4
size: -
CDR3: CASRPGQSSYNSPLHF
DNA: TGTGCCAGCCGACCTGGTCAAAGCTCCTATAATTCACCCCTCCACTTT

J: TRBJ1-5
D: -
length: 12
V: TRBV19
size: -
CDR3: CASKGGDQPQHF
DNA: TGTGCCTCTAAGGGGGGCGATCAGCCCCAGCATTTT

J: TRBJ1-2
D: TRBD1
length: 15
V: TRBV7-2
size: -
CDR3: CASSLAGQANYGYTF
DNA: TGTGCCAGCAGCTTAGCGGGACAGGCTAACTATGGCTACACCTTC

J: TRBJ2-5
D: -
length: 15
V: TRBV7-9
size: -
CDR3: CASSTTSSFQETQYF
DNA: TGTGCCAGCAGCACGACATCCTCGTTCCAAGAGACCCAGTACTTC

J: TRBJ1-2
D: -
length: 11
V: TRBV20-1
size: -
CDR3: CSATNPGGCTF
DNA: TGCAGTGCAACGAATCCTGGAGGCTGCACCTTC

J: TRBJ2-7
D: -
length: 15
V: TRBV10-2
size: -
CDR3: CASSEVRGGAYEQYF
DNA: TGCGCCAGCAGTGAGGTTCGGGGAGGCGCCTACGAGCAGTACTTC

J: TRBJ2-1
D: -
length: 14
V: TRBV5-1
size: -
CDR3: CASSLLRENNEQFF
DNA: TGCGCCAGCAGCTTGTTGCGGGAAAACAATGAGCAGTTCTTC

J: TRBJ1-5
D: -
length: 13
V: TRBV9
size: -
CDR3: CASSVGGHQPQHF
DNA: TGTGCCAGCAGTGTGGGGGGTCATCAGCCCCAGCATTTT

J: TRBJ1-5
D: TRBD1
length: 14
V: TRBV6-6
size: -
CDR3: CASRDSGQGRAQHF
DNA: TGTGCCAGCAGGGACTCAGGACAGGGCCGAGCCCAGCATTTT

J: TRBJ1-2
D: -
length: 12
V: TRBV6-6
size: few
CDR3: CASTLANYGYTF
DNA: TGTGCCAGCACTTTAGCTAACTATGGCTACACCTTC

J: TRBJ2-7
D: -
length: 14
V: TRBV11-2
size: -
CDR3: CASSWRHGPGEQYF
DNA: TGTGCCAGCAGCTGGCGACATGGGCCGGGGGAGCAGTACTTC

J: TRBJ2-5
D: -
length: 15
V: TRBV4-1
size: -
CDR3: CASSPERPRQETQYF
DNA: TGCGCCAGCAGCCCGGAGAGGCCCCGACAAGAGACCCAGTACTTC

J: TRBJ2-3
D: -
length: 11
V: TRBV29-1
size: -
CDR3: CSVEGPDTQYF
DNA: TGCAGCGTTGAAGGCCCAGATACGCAGTATTTT

J: TRBJ1-5
D: -
length: 14
V: TRBV23-1
size: once
CDR3: CASSQFESNQPQHF
DNA: TGCGCCAGCAGTCAATTCGAAAGCAATCAGCCCCAGCATTTT

J: TRBJ2-5
D: TRBD2
length: 14
V: TRBV7-3
size: -
CDR3: CASSISGGQGTQYF
DNA: TGTGCCAGCAGCATATCGGGGGGGCAAGGGACCCAGTACTTC

J: TRBJ2-3
D: TRBD2
length: 18
V: TRBV5-1
size: few
CDR3: CASSLGTSGTPSTDTQYF
DNA: TGCGCCAGCAGCTTGGGGACTAGCGGGACCCCTAGCACAGATACGCAGTATTTT

J: TRBJ2-7
D: TRBD1
length: 16
V: TRBV28
size: -
CDR3: CAIILSRETGGYEQYF
DNA: TGTGCCATCATCCTCTCAAGGGAGACAGGGGGCTACGAGCAGTACTTC

J: TRBJ1-2
D: TRBD1
length: 14
V: TRBV27
size: -
CDR3: CASSSGQGAYGYTF
DNA: TGTGCCAGCAGTTCGGGACAGGGGGCATATGGCTACACCTTC